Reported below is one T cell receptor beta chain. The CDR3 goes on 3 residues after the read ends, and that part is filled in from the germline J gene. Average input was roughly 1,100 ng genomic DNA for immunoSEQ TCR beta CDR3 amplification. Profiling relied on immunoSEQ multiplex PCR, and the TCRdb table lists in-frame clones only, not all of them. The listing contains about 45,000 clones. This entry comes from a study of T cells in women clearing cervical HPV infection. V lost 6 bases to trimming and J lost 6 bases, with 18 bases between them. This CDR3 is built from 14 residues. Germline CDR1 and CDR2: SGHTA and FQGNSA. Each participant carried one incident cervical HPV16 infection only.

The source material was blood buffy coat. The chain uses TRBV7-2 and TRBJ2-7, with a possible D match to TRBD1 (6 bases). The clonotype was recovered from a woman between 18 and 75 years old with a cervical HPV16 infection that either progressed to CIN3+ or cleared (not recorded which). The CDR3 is CASRKGSGAGEQYF. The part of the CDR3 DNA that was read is TGTGCCAGCAGAAAAGGGTCAGGGGCGGGCGAG.